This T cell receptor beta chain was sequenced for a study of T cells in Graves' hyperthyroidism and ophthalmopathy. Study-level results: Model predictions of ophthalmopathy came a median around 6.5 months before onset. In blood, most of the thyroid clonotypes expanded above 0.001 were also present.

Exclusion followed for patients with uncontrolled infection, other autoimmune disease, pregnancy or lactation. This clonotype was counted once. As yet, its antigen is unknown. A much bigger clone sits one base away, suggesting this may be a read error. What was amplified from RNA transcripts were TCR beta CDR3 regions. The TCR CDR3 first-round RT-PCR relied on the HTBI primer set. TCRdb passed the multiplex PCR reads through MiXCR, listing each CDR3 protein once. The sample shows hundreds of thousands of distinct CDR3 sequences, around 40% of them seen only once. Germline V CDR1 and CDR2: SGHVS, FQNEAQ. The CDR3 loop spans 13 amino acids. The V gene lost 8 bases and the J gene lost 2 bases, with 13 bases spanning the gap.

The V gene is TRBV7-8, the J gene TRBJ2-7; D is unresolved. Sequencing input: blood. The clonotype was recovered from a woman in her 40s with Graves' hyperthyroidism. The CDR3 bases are TGTGCCAGCCTGCAAGCCCACCCCTACGAGCAGTACTTC. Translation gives CASLQAHPYEQYF. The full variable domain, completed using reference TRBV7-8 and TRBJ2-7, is GAGVSQSPRYKVAKRGQDVALRCDPISGHVSLFWYQQALGQGPEFLTYFQNEAQLDKSGLPSDRFFAERPEGSVSTLKIQRTQQEDSAVYLCASLQAHPYEQYFGPGTRLTVT.